This T cell receptor beta chain was found in a study of shared clonotypes between healthy human individuals. Overall study findings and caveats: Rarefaction revealed incomplete sorted-subset sequencing despite large depth.

Measured with immunoSEQ multiplex PCR; TCRdb has only the in-frame clones, and not every one. The repertoire has about 2.3 million clones, approximately 95% of them found once; the top ten carry about 0.37%. On this clone: As yet, its antigen is unknown.

The germline gives CDR1 SGHRS, CDR2 YFSETQ. The CDR3 runs 15 residues. The ends were cut back, 4 bases at V and 7 bases at J, with 17 bases in the middle. This TCR came from a man between 18 and 35 years old in good health. Some clones in this sample may be carry-over from other donors' samples. The chain joins TRBV5-1 to TRBJ2-2, with D unresolved. The sample taken for sequencing was naive CD4+ T cells from PBMCs. The subset: CD45RA+ positively selected. CDR3 in DNA: TGCGCCAGCAGCCCGGCCACCTCGTCGGTCGGGGAGCTGTTTTTT. Translating it yields CASSPATSSVGELFF. Together with reference TRBV5-1 and TRBJ2-2, the CDR3 gives the full variable domain: KAGVTQTPRYLIKTRGQQVTLSCSPISGHRSVSWYQQTPGQGLQFLFEYFSETQRNKGNFPGRFSGRQFSNSRSEMNVSTLELGDSALYLCASSPATSSVGELFFGEGSRLTVL.